This T cell receptor beta chain was sequenced during a study of T-cell reconstitution after alpha-beta-depleted transplantation in children. This clonotype was seen a handful of times. V was cut by 0 bases and J by 2 bases, with 8 bases left in between. Germline V gives CDR1 LGHNA, CDR2 YSLEER. There are 15 residues in the CDR3. Unique molecular identifiers were incorporated when the TCRbeta library was constructed. TCRdb independently ran MiXCR on the PCR reads; one entry per CDR3 protein. The table lists hundreds of thousands of distinct CDR3 sequences, roughly 17% of them singletons. V gene TRBV4-3 combines with J gene TRBJ1-5, with D possibly TRBD1 on 6 matching bases. This clonotype was sampled from a human donor who donated a stem cell graft to a child with acute myeloid leukemia. The input for sequencing was PBMCs from the stem cell graft donor, taken from the stem cell graft. The CDR3 nucleotides read TGCGCCAGCAGCCAAGAGGCAGGGGGCAATCAGCCCCAGCATTTT. This encodes CASSQEAGGNQPQHF.